The following is a T cell receptor beta chain sequence with its context. The antigen is not known. This sample is part of a study of T cell clones after liver transplantation. Study summary: Tolerance: complete withdrawal held at least one year, liver enzymes staying within twice normal. Draws occurred before transplant, before withdrawal, and after complete or failed withdrawal.

Germline-derived CDR1 and CDR2 are LNHNV and YYDKDF (reference sequence). CDR3 length equals 15 residues. After removal of 0 bases from V and 6 bases from J, the junction contained 6 bases not matched to a gene. Measured with immunoSEQ multiplex PCR; TCRdb has only the in-frame clones, and not every one. The sample includes tens of thousands of clones, roughly nine tenths of them seen just once. Regarding the study as a whole: A significant post-transplant drop in circulating graft-donor-reactive CD4 TCRbeta sequences occurred in most of the 8 subjects. Low donor cell numbers restricted donor-reactive repertoire measurement in a couple of subjects.

The TCR originated in a human patient who received a liver transplant. Some T cells may be transferred from the graft donor. This material consisted of CD8+ T cells from blood, taken 12 months after liver transplant. The V and J genes are TRBV15 and TRBJ2-3, with TRBD1 matching over 7 bases. This chain's CDR3 is CATSREGQNFDTQYF. Written as DNA, the CDR3 is TGTGCCACCAGCAGAGAGGGACAGAATTTCGATACGCAGTATTTT. Combining the CDR3 with reference TRBV15 and TRBJ2-3 gives the whole variable domain DAMVIQNPRYQVTQFGKPVTLSCSQTLNHNVMYWYQQKSSQAPKLLFHYYDKDFNNEADTPDNFQSRRPNTSFCFLDIRSPGLGDTAMYLCATSREGQNFDTQYFGPGTRLTVL.